These 25 T cell receptor beta chains were all obtained from the same sample, sequenced in a study of blood T cell repertoires in COVID-19. Method: immunoSEQ multiplex PCR; TCRdb's copy keeps in-frame clones and lacks some. The top ten clones hold about 2.1% of a sample with roughly 250,000 clones, about 84% of them seen once. The sequencing input was PBMCs or T cells enriched from blood (not recorded which). Every receptor here comes from a woman in her forties or fifties who had recovered from COVID-19.

This chain joins TRBV28 and TRBJ1-5, with a tentative D call TRBD1 (6 bases). V was cut by 3 bases and J by 9 bases, with 15 bases left in between. Per germline, CDR1 MDHEN and CDR2 SYDVKM. This CDR3 comprises 14 residues. CDR3 region: CASSFDQGPAPQHF. CDR3 bases: TGTGCCAGCAGTTTCGATCAGGGGCCCGCGCCCCAGCATTTT.

The chain employs TRBV5-1 and TRBJ1-2, with D unclear. This CDR3 has 13 residues. The V end was cut by 3 bases, the J end by 4 bases, with 10 bases between. Germline assignment: CDR1 SGHRS and CDR2 YFSETQ. CDR3 DNA sequence: TGCGCCAGCAGCTCTGGAGGTAGCTATGGCTACACCTTC. Amino acids: CASSSGGSYGYTF.

V gene TRBV6-1 combines with J gene TRBJ2-7; possible D gene TRBD2, 6 bases. Trimming left V 0 bases short and J 3 bases short, with 18 bases between. Per the germline V gene, CDR1 is MNHNS and CDR2 is SASEGT. CDR3 length equals 17 residues. The DNA of the CDR3 is TGTGCCAGCAGTGAAGCCTTTCTGCTAGCGAACTTCTACGAGCAGTACTTC. The encoded protein is CASSEAFLLANFYEQYF.

The V gene is TRBV5-1, the J gene TRBJ2-7; 12 positions agree with TRBD2. CDR3 size: 16 residues. Germline V lookup: CDR1 SGHRS, CDR2 YFSETQ. V lost 4 bases to trimming and J lost 1 base; unmatched junction nucleotides: 6. The CDR3 reads CASSDRTSGASYEQYF. Here the CDR3 DNA reads TGCGCCAGCAGCGACCGGACTAGCGGGGCGTCCTACGAGCAGTACTTC.

The chain is built from TRBV4-3 and TRBJ1-6; 9 bases are a match to TRBD1. J lost 1 base, V lost 4 bases, and 5 bases had no gene match. The germline V gene has CDR1 LGHNA and CDR2 YSLEER. The CDR3 extends over 17 amino acids. CDR3 in DNA: TGCGCCAGCAGCCCCGGGACAGGGCAATCCTATAATTCACCCCTCCACTTT. It specifies CASSPGTGQSYNSPLHF.

The chain links TRBV24-1 to TRBJ1-1, with D unresolved. V lost 7 bases and J 4 bases, leaving 15 bases between the germline ends. CDR1 is KGHDR and CDR2 is SFDVKD in the germline V gene. The CDR3 spans 14 residues. CDR3 sequence: CATRASGSTTEAFF. The CDR3 nucleotides read TGTGCCACCAGGGCCTCCGGGAGCACCACTGAAGCTTTCTTT.

The chain employs TRBV21-1 and TRBJ1-1. TRBV21-1 is a recognized pseudogene. The CDR3 has 15 residues. CDR3 amino acids: CASSRRGRTNTEAFF. The CDR3 DNA follows: TGTGCCAGCAGCAGGCGGGGACGTACGAACACTGAAGCTTTCTTT.

The rearrangement uses TRBV19 and TRBJ1-2, with 9 bases lining up with TRBD1. V lost 0 bases, J lost 5 bases, and 4 bases stayed unmatched. This CDR3 has 15 residues. The germline gives CDR1 LNHDA, CDR2 SQIVND (reference sequence). As DNA, the CDR3 is TGTGCCAGTAGTATAGATTATGGGACAGGGTATGGCTACACCTTC. Translating gives CASSIDYGTGYGYTF. Complete variable domain (other parts from reference TRBV19 and TRBJ1-2): DGGITQSPKYLFRKEGQNVTLSCEQNLNHDAMYWYRQDPGQGLRLIYYSQIVNDFQKGDIAEGYSVSREKKESFPLTVTSAQKNPTAFYLCASSIDYGTGYGYTFGSGTRLTVV.

This clone showed up many times. J is TRBJ1-6 and V is TRBV10-2; 9 positions match TRBD1. The CDR3 totals 15 residues. Germline V gene lookup returns CDR1 WSHSY and CDR2 SAAADI. With V trimmed by 6 bases and J by 7 bases, 7 bases remained unmatched. CDR3 bases: TGCGCCAGCAGAGGGGGACAGGGTTGGAATTCACCCCTCCACTTT. Translating gives CASRGGQGWNSPLHF.

V and J are TRBV11-3 and TRBJ1-1, with a possible D match to TRBD1 (5 bases). Trimming cost V 4 bases and J 1 base, with 7 bases left between them. The germline gives CDR1 SGHNT, CDR2 YENEEA. This CDR3 comprises 13 residues. CDR3 nucleotide sequence: TGTGCCAGCAGCTACAGGACGAACACTGAAGCTTTCTTT. Protein: CASSYRTNTEAFF.

V gene TRBV27 combines with J gene TRBJ1-1; 7 bases are shared with TRBD1. V shed 6 bases, J shed 1 base, and the junction held 2 bases outside the gene matches. This CDR3 region has 13 residues. CDR1 and CDR2 from the germline V gene are MNHEY and SMNVEV (reference sequence). This chain's CDR3 is CASRGQPNTEAFF. The CDR3 region has the DNA TGTGCCAGCAGGGGACAGCCGAACACTGAAGCTTTCTTT.

V and J are TRBV3-1 (or the pseudogene TRBV3-2) and TRBJ2-4; tentative D call: TRBD2 (6 bases). The V gene lost 1 base and the J gene lost 6 bases, with 31 bases spanning the gap. Looked up from germline, CDR1 is LGHDT and CDR2 is YNNKEL (reference sequence). This CDR3 has 21 residues. CDR3 nucleotide sequence: TGTGCCAGCAGCCAAGCAGGCGTGGGGGGTTACAGGAGTCCCCGGATAAACATTCAGTACTTC. Translation: CASSQAGVGGYRSPRINIQYF.

The chain joins TRBV19 to TRBJ1-5, with D possibly TRBD1 on 6 matching bases. This CDR3 is 15 amino acids long. Per the germline V gene, CDR1 is LNHDA and CDR2 is SQIVND (reference sequence). The V gene lost 10 bases and the J gene lost 3 bases, with 19 bases spanning the gap. CDR3 DNA sequence: TGTGCCACCCAGGTCGGGGGGCAGATCAATCAGCCCCAGCATTTT. It is translated as CATQVGGQINQPQHF.

This clone is a singleton in its sample. The chain uses TRBV4-3 and TRBJ2-5, with 7 bases aligning to TRBD1. J gave up 2 bases and V 4 bases, and 7 bases lay outside the gene matches. Germline CDR1 is LGHNA and CDR2 is YSLEER. The length of the CDR3 is 15 residues. This CDR3 reads CASSREGTAQETQYF. In DNA, the CDR3 is TGCGCCAGCAGCCGAGAAGGGACAGCTCAAGAGACCCAGTACTTC.

CDR3 sequence (DNA): TGTGCCAGCAGATCGACAGGGTGGGGGACAGATACGCAGTATTTT. Translated, it gives CASRSTGWGTDTQYF. The chain links TRBV6-6 to TRBJ2-3; TRBD1 matches 7 bases. From germline, CDR1 is MNHNY and CDR2 SVGAGI (reference sequence). The junction had 9 bases not matched to a gene; V was cut back by 6 bases and J by 3 bases. CDR3 length: 15 amino acids.

This clone was seen just once. The rearrangement links TRBV7-2 to TRBJ1-2; D is unclear. The CDR3 runs 14 residues. Trimming cost V 1 base and J 3 bases, with 9 bases left between them. Germline values: CDR1 SGHTA, CDR2 FQGNSA. The CDR3 nucleotides read TGTGCCAGCAGCTTAGGGCCGGAGGACTATGGCTACACCTTC. Translated: CASSLGPEDYGYTF.

A few counts support this clone. J is TRBJ2-7 and V is TRBV27, with TRBD1 matching over 9 bases. Germline CDR1 is MNHEY and CDR2 is SMNVEV (reference sequence). This CDR3 has 11 amino acids. Trimming cost V 8 bases and J 5 bases; bases outside gene matches: 1. Here the CDR3 DNA reads TGTGCCAGCGGGGACAGGGACGAGCAGTACTTC. As protein: CASGDRDEQYF.

V gene TRBV9 combines with J gene TRBJ2-5, with 11 nucleotides matching TRBD1. The CDR3 loop spans 16 amino acids. The germline CDR1 and CDR2 sequences are SGDLS and YYNGEE. V was clipped by 3 bases and J by 5 bases; unmatched bases: 9. The CDR3 DNA reads as TGTGCCAGCAGCGACCGGGACAGGGGGGCTGAGGAGACCCAGTACTTC. Translating gives CASSDRDRGAEETQYF.

This chain uses TRBV9 with TRBJ2-3; the match to TRBD2 covers 12 bases. The ends lost 2 bases at V and 4 bases at J; junction bases unmatched: 2. This CDR3 contains 15 residues. CDR1 SGDLS and CDR2 YYNGEE come from the germline V gene. The CDR3 reads CASSVGLAGPDTQYF. CDR3 nucleotide sequence: TGTGCCAGCAGCGTCGGACTAGCGGGACCAGATACGCAGTATTTT.

The table lists this clone with a count of one. This rearrangement joins TRBV2 to TRBJ2-7, with D perhaps TRBD2 (5 bases). Trimming pared 3 bases from V and 5 bases from J, leaving 20 bases between. The CDR3 runs 16 residues. Germline V CDR1 and CDR2: SNHLY, FYNNEI. CDR3 nucleotides: TGTGCCAGCAGTGATGGCAGTGGGAGATTTCCGGACGAGCAGTACTTC. This encodes CASSDGSGRFPDEQYF.

The CDR3 bases are TGTGCCAGTAGAAATTTAGAGGGACAGTCCCAGCATTTT. Its protein is CASRNLEGQSQHF. The chain links TRBV19 to TRBJ1-5; 7 nucleotides line up with TRBD1. The germline gives CDR1 LNHDA, CDR2 SQIVND (reference sequence). V lost 6 bases, J lost 11 bases, and 10 bases stayed unmatched. This CDR3 is 13 amino acids long.

J is TRBJ2-7 and V is TRBV19; a weak D match, TRBD2 (5 bases). Germline V gene data show CDR1 as LNHDA and CDR2 as SQIVND (reference sequence). The CDR3 sequence is 13 residues long. V shed 3 bases and J shed 2 bases, with 8 bases lying between them. The CDR3 DNA reads TGTGCCAGTAGTATTACCGGGACCTACGAGCAGTACTTC. This sequence encodes CASSITGTYEQYF. Supplemented by reference TRBV19 and TRBJ2-7, the full variable domain reads DGGITQSPKYLFRKEGQNVTLSCEQNLNHDAMYWYRQDPGQGLRLIYYSQIVNDFQKGDIAEGYSVSREKKESFPLTVTSAQKNPTAFYLCASSITGTYEQYFGPGTRLTVT.

This rearrangement joins TRBV14 to TRBJ1-4; weak D call: TRBD1 (5 bases). The length of the CDR3 is 15 residues. Germline CDR1 and CDR2: SGHDN and FVKESK. V lost 3 bases and J 1 base, leaving 9 bases between the germline ends. CDR3 in amino acids: CASSQGLKTNEKLFF. The CDR3 DNA follows: TGTGCCAGCAGCCAGGGGCTAAAAACTAATGAAAAACTGTTTTTT. The complete variable domain, with remaining parts taken from reference TRBV14 and TRBJ1-4, reads EAGVTQFPSHSVIEKGQTVTLRCDPISGHDNLYWYRRVMGKEIKFLLHFVKESKQDESGMPNNRFLAERTGGTYSTLKVQPAELEDSGVYFCASSQGLKTNEKLFFGSGTQLSVL.

The J gene is TRBJ2-1, the V gene TRBV6-5; D call uncertain. The CDR3 totals 16 residues. The germline CDR1 and CDR2 sequences are MNHEY and SVGAGI. Trimming removed 4 bases at V and 0 bases at J, with 13 bases between. The CDR3: CASSSQSAISYNEQFF. CDR3 nucleotides: TGTGCCAGCAGTTCCCAGTCCGCCATCTCCTACAATGAGCAGTTCTTC.

This clone was picked up one time. CDR3 in DNA: TGCGCCAGCAGCTCGGGGGCTAGCGGGCCGGGGGAGCAGTACTTC. Translating it yields CASSSGASGPGEQYF. The chain couples TRBV5-1 to TRBJ2-7, with 8 bases aligning to TRBD2. After removal of 3 bases from V and 7 bases from J, the junction contained 12 bases not matched to a gene. CDR1 is SGHRS, CDR2 YFSETQ, per germline. CDR3 length equals 15 residues.